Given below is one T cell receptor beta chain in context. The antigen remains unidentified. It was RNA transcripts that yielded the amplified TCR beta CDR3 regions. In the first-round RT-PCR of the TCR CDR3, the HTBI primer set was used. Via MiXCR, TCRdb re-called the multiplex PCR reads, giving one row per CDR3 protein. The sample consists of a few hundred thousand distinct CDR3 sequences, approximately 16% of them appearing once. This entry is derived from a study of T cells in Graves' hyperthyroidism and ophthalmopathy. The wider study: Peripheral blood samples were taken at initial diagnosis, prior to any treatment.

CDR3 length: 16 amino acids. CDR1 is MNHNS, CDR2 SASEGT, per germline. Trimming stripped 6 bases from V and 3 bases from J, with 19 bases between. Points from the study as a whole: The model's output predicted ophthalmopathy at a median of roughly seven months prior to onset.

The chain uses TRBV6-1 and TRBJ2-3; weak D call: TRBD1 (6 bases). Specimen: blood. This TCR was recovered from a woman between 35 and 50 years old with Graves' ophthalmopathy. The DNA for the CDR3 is TGTGCCAGCAGCACCCCAGGGGTCCTTTGGACAGATACGCAGTATTTT. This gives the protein CASSTPGVLWTDTQYF.